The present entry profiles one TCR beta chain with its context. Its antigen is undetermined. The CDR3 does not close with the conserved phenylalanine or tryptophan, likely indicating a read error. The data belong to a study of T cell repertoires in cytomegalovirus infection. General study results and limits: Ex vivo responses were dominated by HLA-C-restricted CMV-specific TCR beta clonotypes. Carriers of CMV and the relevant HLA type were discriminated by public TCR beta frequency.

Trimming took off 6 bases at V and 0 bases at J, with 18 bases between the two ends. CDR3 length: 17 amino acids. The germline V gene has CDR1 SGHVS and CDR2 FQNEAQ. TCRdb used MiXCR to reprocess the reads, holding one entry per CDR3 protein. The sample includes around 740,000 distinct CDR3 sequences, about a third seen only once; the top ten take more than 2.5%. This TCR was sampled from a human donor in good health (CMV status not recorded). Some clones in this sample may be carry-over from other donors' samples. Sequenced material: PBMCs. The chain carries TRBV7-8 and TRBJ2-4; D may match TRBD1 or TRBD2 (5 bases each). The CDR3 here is CASRLTIRDRAKNIQYS. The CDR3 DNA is TGTGCCAGCAGACTAACTATCCGGGACCGAGCCAAAAACATTCAGTACTCC.